The 30 T cell receptor beta chains presented below share a single source sample, sequenced in a study of CD8+ T cells in alopecia areata. It was cDNA, reverse transcribed from extracted RNA, that served as the sequencing template. Sequencing was performed with immunoSEQ multiplex PCR; in TCRdb, only in-frame clones are kept and a portion is missing. The table has 110,000 to 150,000 clones, 40% to 65% seen once. Sequenced material: CD4+ T cells sorted from blood, taken at week 0. These receptors were collected from a human donor with alopecia areata.

The genes are TRBV18 and TRBJ1-2; D unresolved. This CDR3 is 13 amino acids long. The ends were cut back, 2 bases at V and 8 bases at J, with 12 bases in the middle. Germline values: CDR1 KGHSH, CDR2 LQKENI. The CDR3 loop reads CASSPAPERGYTF. CDR3 bases: TGTGCCAGCTCACCAGCGCCAGAAAGGGGCTACACCTTC. Using reference TRBV18 and TRBJ1-2 for the parts outside the CDR3, the full variable domain is NAGVMQNPRHLVRRRGQEARLRCSPMKGHSHVYWYRQLPEEGLKFMVYLQKENIIDESGMPKERFSAEFPKEGPSILRIQQVVRGDSAAYFCASSPAPERGYTFGSGTRLTVV.

This chain links TRBV29-1 with TRBJ1-1; D is unresolved. Per the germline V gene, CDR1 is SQVTM and CDR2 is ANQGSEA. This CDR3 contains 13 residues. The V and J ends lost 5 bases and 5 bases respectively, with 15 bases between them. The CDR3 DNA follows: TGCAGCGTTAAGGTAGACCCCAGGACTGAAGCTTTCTTT. Translating gives CSVKVDPRTEAFF.

The table lists this clone with a few counts. The chain is built from TRBV29-1 and TRBJ2-1; 10 bases line up with TRBD2. The CDR3 is made up of 14 amino acids. The V and J ends lost 5 bases and 6 bases, in that order; junction bases with no gene match: 7. The V gene's germline CDR1 is SQVTM and CDR2 ANQGSEA. CDR3 nucleotides: TGCAGCGTTACGATAACTAGCGGGATCAATGAGCAGTTCTTC. Its translation is CSVTITSGINEQFF.

The CDR3 loop is CASTPPGVYNEQFF. In DNA form, the CDR3 reads TGTGCCAGCACCCCGCCGGGGGTCTACAATGAGCAGTTCTTC. J is TRBJ2-1 and V is TRBV28, with D perhaps matching TRBD2 (6 bases). CDR3 size: 14 residues. The V and J ends lost 7 bases and 3 bases respectively, with 13 bases between them. Germline values: CDR1 MDHEN, CDR2 SYDVKM.

This clone was detected only a few times. This chain joins TRBV5-6 and TRBJ2-7; 9 nucleotides match TRBD1. This CDR3 has 15 residues. The J segment lost 3 bases and the V segment lost 3 bases, leaving 7 bases of the junction unmatched. CDR1 and CDR2 (germline): SGHDT, YYEEEE. Here the CDR3 reads CASSWTPGQGYEQYF. Here the CDR3 DNA reads TGTGCCAGCAGCTGGACGCCGGGACAGGGCTACGAGCAGTACTTC.

The chain recombines TRBV6-1 with TRBJ2-1, with 12 nucleotides matching TRBD2. Germline-derived CDR1 and CDR2 are MNHNS and SASEGT. V was clipped by 7 bases and J by 4 bases; unmatched bases: 5. The CDR3 spans 15 residues. CDR3 sequence reads: CASTLGTSGYNEQFF. Here the CDR3 DNA reads TGTGCCAGCACCCTCGGGACTAGCGGGTACAATGAGCAGTTCTTC.

The rearrangement links TRBV30 to TRBJ2-7; 7 bases fit TRBD1. The CDR3 consists of 13 residues. V was clipped by 0 bases and J by 1 base; unmatched bases: 0. The germline gives CDR1 GTSNPN, CDR2 SVGIG (reference sequence). In DNA form, the CDR3 reads TGTGCCTGGAGTGTACAGGGGTCCTACGAGCAGTACTTC. Translation gives CAWSVQGSYEQYF.

This clone was seen only a few times. The CDR3 bases are TGTGCCAGCAGCCCCGGACTAGCGGGAGGGACCGATGAGCAGTTCTTC. Translation: CASSPGLAGGTDEQFF. The V and J genes are TRBV4-2 and TRBJ2-1; the match to TRBD2 covers 15 bases. The CDR3 covers 16 residues. Per germline, CDR1 LGHNA and CDR2 YNFKEQ. Trimming removed 4 bases from V and 8 bases from J; junction bases left unmatched: 6.

The chain employs TRBV30 and TRBJ2-2, with D possibly being TRBD1 (5 bases). CDR3 length equals 14 residues. V was pared by 0 bases and J by 4 bases, with 9 bases between. Germline V gene sequence: CDR1 GTSNPN, CDR2 SVGIG (reference sequence). The CDR3, as DNA: TGTGCCTGGAGTGTAGGGGCGGTCACCGGGGAGCTGTTTTTT. It codes for CAWSVGAVTGELFF.

This chain joins TRBV7-2 and TRBJ2-7, with 7 bases matching TRBD2. J was trimmed by 3 bases and V by 1 base; bases with no gene match: 3. Per the germline V gene, CDR1 is SGHTA and CDR2 is FQGNSA. This CDR3 is built from 14 residues. This CDR3 is CASSLVGGDYEQYF. The CDR3, as DNA: TGTGCCAGCAGCTTAGTGGGAGGGGACTACGAGCAGTACTTC.

This chain links TRBV19 with TRBJ2-1; D is unresolved. The CDR3 runs to 16 residues. V was shortened by 5 bases and J by 4 bases, with 18 bases between the two germline ends. Germline V gene lookup returns CDR1 LNHDA and CDR2 SQIVND (reference sequence). CDR3 coding DNA: TGTGCCAGTAGTCCCCTGGCCGGACGAGCGTACAATGAGCAGTTCTTC. It yields the protein CASSPLAGRAYNEQFF.

This clone has a single count. The chain joins TRBV27 to TRBJ2-1; 12 bases map to TRBD2. In germline, CDR1 is MNHEY, CDR2 SMNVEV (reference sequence). The CDR3 contains 14 residues. J was trimmed by 12 bases and V by 10 bases; bases with no gene match: 13. In DNA form, the CDR3 reads TGTGCCACCCGGCTCCGACTAGCGGGAGTCGGGCAGTTCTTC. Amino acids: CATRLRLAGVGQFF.

The chain recombines TRBV9 with TRBJ2-5, with D unresolved. Trimming removed 0 bases at V and 2 bases at J, with 5 bases between. This CDR3 spans 13 amino acids. The germline V gene has CDR1 SGDLS and CDR2 YYNGEE. The CDR3 sequence: CASSVDRQETQYF. CDR3 coding DNA: TGTGCCAGCAGCGTAGACCGACAAGAGACCCAGTACTTC. The complete variable domain, with remaining parts taken from reference TRBV9 and TRBJ2-5, reads DSGVTQTPKHLITATGQRVTLRCSPRSGDLSVYWYQQSLDQGLQFLIQYYNGEERAKGNILERFSAQQFPDLHSELNLSSLELGDSALYFCASSVDRQETQYFGPGTRLLVL.

The CDR3 spells CASQKVSAPYGYTF. The DNA for the CDR3 is TGTGCCAGCCAAAAGGTGTCAGCGCCTTATGGCTACACCTTC. The gene calls are TRBV6-6 and TRBJ1-2; no reliable D call. Germline CDR1 and CDR2: MNHNY and SVGAGI (reference sequence). V was trimmed by 8 bases and J by 5 bases, leaving 18 bases between them. CDR3 length: 14 amino acids.

The J gene is TRBJ2-1, the V gene TRBV28; D perhaps matches TRBD2 (5 bases). Germline V CDR1 and CDR2: MDHEN, SYDVKM. The CDR3 totals 15 residues. V shed 6 bases and J shed 0 bases, with 12 bases lying between them. The CDR3 DNA sequence: TGTGCCAGCAGGCTACGGGGTCTCTCCTACAATGAGCAGTTCTTC. Its protein is CASRLRGLSYNEQFF.

V usage is TRBV7-2 and J usage is TRBJ1-2, with D uncertain. The CDR3 contains 13 residues. Trimming left V 2 bases short and J 4 bases short, with 8 bases between. Germline V gene data show CDR1 as SGHTA and CDR2 as FQGNSA. Here the CDR3 DNA reads TGTGCCAGCAGCTTAAACGGGATCTATGGCTACACCTTC. As protein: CASSLNGIYGYTF.

This clone was seen a handful of times. The chain employs TRBV6-5 and TRBJ1-2; D is uncertain. This CDR3 is 13 amino acids long. CDR1 MNHEY and CDR2 SVGAGI come from the germline V gene. Trimming removed 5 bases at V and 3 bases at J, with 10 bases between. CDR3 DNA: TGTGCCAGCAGTGACGGGCCAGACTATGGCTACACCTTC. It is translated as CASSDGPDYGYTF.

This clone was counted a few times. The chain carries TRBV6-1 and TRBJ2-1; D is possibly TRBD1 (5 bases). This CDR3 has 14 amino acids. Trimming removed 8 bases from V and 0 bases from J, with 11 bases in between. Germline loops: CDR1 MNHNS, CDR2 SASEGT. Written as DNA, the CDR3 is TGTGCCAGCCTGGGGCCGAGCTCCTACAATGAGCAGTTCTTC. This codes for CASLGPSSYNEQFF.

This clone came up once. The V call is TRBV2, the J call TRBJ2-7; the match to TRBD1 covers 7 bases. Trimming removed 6 bases from V and 3 bases from J; junction bases left unmatched: 2. Germline lookup yields CDR1 SNHLY and CDR2 FYNNEI. The CDR3 spans 12 residues. Here the CDR3 reads CASRGTDYEQYF. The CDR3 bases are TGTGCCAGCAGAGGGACAGACTACGAGCAGTACTTC.

The gene calls are TRBV29-1 and TRBJ2-7, with D tentatively TRBD2 (6 bases). Trimming shortened V by 4 bases and J by 4 bases, and 14 bases separated the two germline ends. The CDR3 runs 13 residues. Germline V CDR1 and CDR2: SQVTM, ANQGSEA. CDR3 coding DNA: TGCAGCGTTGGGGAGCGGGTGGGGTACGAGCAGTACTTC. It codes for CSVGERVGYEQYF.

The gene calls are TRBV25-1 and TRBJ1-2; unclear D gene. The CDR3 length is 14 residues. Germline V CDR1 and CDR2: MGHDK, SYGVNS. The V end was cut by 4 bases, the J end by 14 bases, with 23 bases between. DNA for the CDR3: TGTGCCAGCAGTGCCCCCTTGACCAGCGGTACGCAGACCTTC. Protein sequence: CASSAPLTSGTQTF.

This clone was seen a few times. The V call is TRBV4-3, the J call TRBJ2-5, with D perhaps TRBD2 (5 bases). The CDR3 runs to 16 residues. The germline V gene has CDR1 LGHNA and CDR2 YSLEER. V lost 5 bases to trimming and J lost 3 bases, with 19 bases between them. The CDR3, as DNA: TGCGCCAGCAGCGTCGGTTGGAGGCAAGGCGAAGAGACCCAGTACTTC. This sequence encodes CASSVGWRQGEETQYF.

This clone is a singleton in its sample. V and J are TRBV6-5 and TRBJ2-2; D is perhaps TRBD1 (6 bases). Germline V gene sequence: CDR1 MNHEY, CDR2 SVGAGI. The CDR3 loop spans 14 amino acids. Deletions cut 10 bases from V and 2 bases from J, with 14 bases between. CDR3 loop: CATLRDKNTGELFF. The CDR3 region has the DNA TGTGCCACCCTCCGGGACAAAAACACCGGGGAGCTGTTTTTT.

This clone has more than one count but fewer than ten. The chain links TRBV29-1 to TRBJ2-7; the D is unclear. With 5 bases removed from V and 0 bases from J, the gap between germline ends came to 8 bases. CDR3 length: 12 amino acids. Germline loops: CDR1 SQVTM, CDR2 ANQGSEA. CDR3: CSVTASSYEQYF. Written as DNA, the CDR3 is TGCAGCGTTACGGCGAGCTCCTACGAGCAGTACTTC.

The chain's CDR3 is CASSPGTAIGETQYF. The CDR3 DNA is TGTGCCAGCAGTCCGGGAACTGCTATTGGCGAGACCCAGTACTTC. The chain carries TRBV27 and TRBJ2-5, with D possibly being TRBD2 (5 bases). V lost 5 bases and J 5 bases, leaving 18 bases between the germline ends. CDR3 size: 15 residues. The germline gives CDR1 MNHEY, CDR2 SMNVEV (reference sequence).

This clone was seen more than once but under ten times. This chain connects TRBV6-6 to TRBJ2-7; possibly TRBD1 or TRBD2 for D (5 bases each). The CDR3 totals 15 residues. The V end lost 0 bases, the J end lost 6 bases, and 15 bases lay between the germline ends. CDR1 and CDR2 (germline): MNHNY, SVGAGI (reference sequence). The CDR3 loop reads CASSYSVSGRGEQYF. CDR3 bases: TGTGCCAGCAGTTACTCCGTCTCAGGGAGAGGCGAGCAGTACTTC.

This chain connects TRBV4-2 to TRBJ1-5, with D perhaps matching TRBD1 (5 bases). The CDR3 length is 15 residues. Germline values: CDR1 LGHNA, CDR2 YNFKEQ. V was cut by 4 bases and J by 5 bases, with 15 bases left in between. The CDR3 DNA follows: TGTGCCAGCAGCCCGATCGGCAGGGAGGATCAGCCCCAGCATTTT. Translated: CASSPIGREDQPQHF.

The chain joins TRBV2 to TRBJ2-2; no firm D call. Trimming removed 8 bases at V and 6 bases at J, with 7 bases between. Germline-derived CDR1 and CDR2 are SNHLY and FYNNEI. The CDR3 is 11 amino acids. The CDR3 loop is CASLGSGELFF. CDR3 in DNA: TGTGCCAGCCTTGGTTCCGGGGAGCTGTTTTTT.

The chain links TRBV7-3 to TRBJ2-5; a possible D gene is TRBD1 (6 bases). Trimming removed 3 bases from V and 4 bases from J, with 9 bases in between. Per the germline V gene, CDR1 is SGHTA and CDR2 is FQGTGA. The CDR3 sequence is 13 residues long. In DNA form, the CDR3 reads TGTGCCAGCAGCTTCACAGGGCGAGAGACCCAGTACTTC. Residues: CASSFTGRETQYF.

This clone has just a few counts. The rearrangement links TRBV14 to TRBJ2-6; unclear D gene. The V gene lost 1 base and the J gene lost 2 bases, with 9 bases spanning the gap. Germline V lookup: CDR1 SGHDN, CDR2 FVKESK. The CDR3 consists of 16 residues. The CDR3 coding sequence is TGTGCCAGCAGCCAAGCCCAGATAGCTGGGGCCAACGTCCTGACTTTC. This sequence encodes CASSQAQIAGANVLTF.